One T cell receptor beta chain is described in this entry. Germline values: CDR1 SGHRS, CDR2 YFSETQ. Trimming at V came to 3 bases and at J to 2 bases, leaving 8 bases not matched to a gene. The CDR3 totals 16 residues. This sample was included in a study of blood T cell repertoires in COVID-19. The wider study: COVID-19 samples collected from the United States, Italy and Spain covered acute and convalescent phases. Sample material is recorded as cDNA or gDNA derived from T cells, B-cell-depleted T cells, or PBMCs.

Authors' methods: Estimation of nucleated cell counts was performed using reference gene primer amplification. The assay was immunoSEQ multiplex PCR, and TCRdb's table has in-frame clones only and misses some. The D gene and trimming were derived from the DNA, and the V and J assignments and clone size from that table. Counted here are around 100,000 clones, approximately 86% occurring once; the ten biggest clones make up less than 2%. V is TRBV5-1 and J is TRBJ1-2, with 9 bases aligning to TRBD1. The clonotype originates from a man at least 80 years old with acute or convalescent COVID-19. The sequencing sample was made of peripheral blood. CDR3 nucleotide sequence: TGCGCCAGCAGCTCCACACCAACAGGGGGCAACTATGGCTACACCTTC. Protein product: CASSSTPTGGNYGYTF.